This T cell receptor beta chain comes out of a study of T-cell reconstitution after alpha-beta-depleted transplantation in children. During its preparation, the TCRbeta library received unique molecular identifiers. One entry per CDR3 protein results from TCRdb running MiXCR on the PCR reads. The table shows roughly 500,000 distinct CDR3 sequences, with approximately 30% occurring only once. This clonotype appeared a few times. The V gene end was trimmed by 7 bases and the J gene end by 4 bases; junction bases not matched to a gene: 13. There are 15 residues in the CDR3. Germline-derived CDR1 and CDR2 are SQVTM and ANQGSEA.

The source was PBMCs from the stem cell graft donor, collected from the stem cell graft. The receptor's source is a human donor who donated a stem cell graft to a child with aplastic anemia. The chain is built from TRBV29-1 and TRBJ2-1; 7 nucleotides align to TRBD2. CDR3 nucleotide sequence: TGCAGCGCCAGCCTCGGTGCTAGCGGATACAATGAGCAGTTCTTC. As protein: CSASLGASGYNEQFF.